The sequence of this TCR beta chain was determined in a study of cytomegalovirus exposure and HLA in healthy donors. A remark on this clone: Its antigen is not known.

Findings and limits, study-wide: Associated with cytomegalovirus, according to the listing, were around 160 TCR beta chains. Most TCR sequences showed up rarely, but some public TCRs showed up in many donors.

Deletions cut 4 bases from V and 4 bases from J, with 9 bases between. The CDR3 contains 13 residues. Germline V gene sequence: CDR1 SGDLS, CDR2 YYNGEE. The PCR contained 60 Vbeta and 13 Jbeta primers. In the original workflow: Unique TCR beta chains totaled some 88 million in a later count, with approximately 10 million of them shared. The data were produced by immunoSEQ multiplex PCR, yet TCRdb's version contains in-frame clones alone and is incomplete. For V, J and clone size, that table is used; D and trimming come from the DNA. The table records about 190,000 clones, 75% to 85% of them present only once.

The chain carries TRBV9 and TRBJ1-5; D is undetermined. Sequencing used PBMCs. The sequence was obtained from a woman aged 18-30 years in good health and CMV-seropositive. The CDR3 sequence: CASSLSDNQPQHF. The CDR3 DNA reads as TGTGCCAGCAGCCTCAGCGATAATCAGCCCCAGCATTTT.